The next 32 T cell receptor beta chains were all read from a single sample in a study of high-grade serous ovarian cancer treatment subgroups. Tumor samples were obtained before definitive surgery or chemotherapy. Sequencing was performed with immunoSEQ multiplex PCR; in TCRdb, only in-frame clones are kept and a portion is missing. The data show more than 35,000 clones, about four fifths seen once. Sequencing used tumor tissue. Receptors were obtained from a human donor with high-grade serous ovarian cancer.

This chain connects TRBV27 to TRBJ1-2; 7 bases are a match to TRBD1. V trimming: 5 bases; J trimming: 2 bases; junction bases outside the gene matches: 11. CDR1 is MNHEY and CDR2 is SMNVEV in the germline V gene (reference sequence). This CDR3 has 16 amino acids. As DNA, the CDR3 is TGTGCCAGCAGTAGTCATCACAGGGGAGCAAACTATGGCTACACCTTC. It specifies CASSSHHRGANYGYTF.

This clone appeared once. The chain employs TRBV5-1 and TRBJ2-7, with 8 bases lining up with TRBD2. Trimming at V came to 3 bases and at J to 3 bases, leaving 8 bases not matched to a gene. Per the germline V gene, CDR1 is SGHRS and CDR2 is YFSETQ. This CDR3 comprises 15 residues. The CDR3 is CASSSSGTSLYEQYF. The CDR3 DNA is TGCGCCAGCAGCTCATCCGGGACTAGTCTCTACGAGCAGTACTTC.

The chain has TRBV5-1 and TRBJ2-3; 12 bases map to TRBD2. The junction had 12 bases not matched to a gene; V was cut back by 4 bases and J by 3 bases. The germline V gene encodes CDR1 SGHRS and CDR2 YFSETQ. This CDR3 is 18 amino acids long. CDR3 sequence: CASSPTPILAGGTDTQYF. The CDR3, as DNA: TGCGCCAGCAGCCCGACCCCAATACTAGCGGGAGGAACAGATACGCAGTATTTT.

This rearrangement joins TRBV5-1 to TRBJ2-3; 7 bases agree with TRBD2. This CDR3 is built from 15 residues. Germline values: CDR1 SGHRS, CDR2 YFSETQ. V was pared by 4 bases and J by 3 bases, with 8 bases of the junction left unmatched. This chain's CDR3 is CASSVAWGGTDTQYF. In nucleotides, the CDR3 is TGCGCCAGCAGCGTCGCTTGGGGGGGGACAGATACGCAGTATTTT.

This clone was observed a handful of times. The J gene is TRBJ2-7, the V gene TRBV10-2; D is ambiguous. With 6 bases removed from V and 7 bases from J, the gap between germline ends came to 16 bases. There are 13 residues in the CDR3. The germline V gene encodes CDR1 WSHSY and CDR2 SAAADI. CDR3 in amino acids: CASRTDAVGEQYF. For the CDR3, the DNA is TGCGCCAGCAGGACGGACGCGGTGGGAGAGCAGTACTTC.

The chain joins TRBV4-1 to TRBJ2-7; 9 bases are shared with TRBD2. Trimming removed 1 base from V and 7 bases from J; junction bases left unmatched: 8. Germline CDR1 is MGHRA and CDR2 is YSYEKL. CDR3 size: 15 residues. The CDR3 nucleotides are TGCGCCAGCAGCCAAGCGGGCGGGAGGGTTCGGGAGCAGTACTTC. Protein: CASSQAGGRVREQYF.

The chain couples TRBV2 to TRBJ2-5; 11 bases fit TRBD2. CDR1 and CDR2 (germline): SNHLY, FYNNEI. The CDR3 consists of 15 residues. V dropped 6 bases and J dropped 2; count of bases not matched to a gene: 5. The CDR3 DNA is TGTGCCAGCAGGCCGGGACTAGCGGCACAAGAGACCCAGTACTTC. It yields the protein CASRPGLAAQETQYF.

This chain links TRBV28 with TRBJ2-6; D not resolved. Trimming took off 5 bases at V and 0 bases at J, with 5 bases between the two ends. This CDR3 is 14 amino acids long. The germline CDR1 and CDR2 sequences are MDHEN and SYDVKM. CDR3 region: CASSESSGANVLTF. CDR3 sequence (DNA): TGTGCCAGCAGTGAGAGCTCTGGGGCCAACGTCCTGACTTTC.

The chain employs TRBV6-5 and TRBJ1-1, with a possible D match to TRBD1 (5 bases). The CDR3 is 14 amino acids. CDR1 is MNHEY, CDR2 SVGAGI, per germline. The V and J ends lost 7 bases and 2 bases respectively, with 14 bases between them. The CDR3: CASTHHGGNTEAFF. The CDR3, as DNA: TGTGCCAGCACCCATCACGGGGGAAACACTGAAGCTTTCTTT.

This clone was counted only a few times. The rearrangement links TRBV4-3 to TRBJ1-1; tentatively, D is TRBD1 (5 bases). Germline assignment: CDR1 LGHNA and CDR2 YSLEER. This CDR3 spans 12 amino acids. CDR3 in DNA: TGCGTTGGGGGAAAGGGAGACACTGAAGCTTTCTTT. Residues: CVGGKGDTEAFF.

The CDR3 loop is CATSRAPQLPLTNEKLFF. In DNA form, the CDR3 reads TGTGCCACCAGCAGAGCCCCACAGTTACCCCTCACTAATGAAAAACTGTTTTTT. J is TRBJ1-4 and V is TRBV15; D ambiguous. This CDR3 contains 18 residues. V lost 1 base, J lost 2 bases, and 17 bases lay in between. Per the germline V gene, CDR1 is LNHNV and CDR2 is YYDKDF (reference sequence).

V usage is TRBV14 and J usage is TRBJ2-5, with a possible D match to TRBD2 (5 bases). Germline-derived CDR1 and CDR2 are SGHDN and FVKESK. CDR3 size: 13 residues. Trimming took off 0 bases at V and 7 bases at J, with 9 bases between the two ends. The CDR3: CASSQDQEGTQYF. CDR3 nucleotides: TGTGCCAGCAGCCAAGATCAAGAGGGGACCCAGTACTTC.

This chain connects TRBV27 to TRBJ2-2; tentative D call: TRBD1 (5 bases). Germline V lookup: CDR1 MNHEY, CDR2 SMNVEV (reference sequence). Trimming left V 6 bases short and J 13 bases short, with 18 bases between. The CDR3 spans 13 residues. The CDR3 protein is CASSPNVQGGLFF. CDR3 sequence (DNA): TGTGCCAGCAGCCCTAACGTCCAGGGCGGGCTGTTTTTT.

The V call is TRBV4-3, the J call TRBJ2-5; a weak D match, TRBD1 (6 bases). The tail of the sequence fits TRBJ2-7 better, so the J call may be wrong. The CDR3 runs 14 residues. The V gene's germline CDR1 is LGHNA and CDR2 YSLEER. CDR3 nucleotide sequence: TGCGCCAGCAGCCTCCTAACAGGGTCCTACGAGCAGTACTTC. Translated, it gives CASSLLTGSYEQYF.

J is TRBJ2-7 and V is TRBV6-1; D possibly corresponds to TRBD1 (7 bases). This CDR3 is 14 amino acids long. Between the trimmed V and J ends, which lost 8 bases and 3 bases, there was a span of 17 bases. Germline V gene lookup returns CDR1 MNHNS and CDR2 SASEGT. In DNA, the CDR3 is TGTGCCAGCTGGGCGGGACAGAACTTCTACGAGCAGTACTTC. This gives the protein CASWAGQNFYEQYF.

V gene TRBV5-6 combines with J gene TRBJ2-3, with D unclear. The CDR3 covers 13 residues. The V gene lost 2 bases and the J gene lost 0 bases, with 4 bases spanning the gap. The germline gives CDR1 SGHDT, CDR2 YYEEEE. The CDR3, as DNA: TGTGCCAGCAGCTTCCAAAGCACAGATACGCAGTATTTT. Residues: CASSFQSTDTQYF.

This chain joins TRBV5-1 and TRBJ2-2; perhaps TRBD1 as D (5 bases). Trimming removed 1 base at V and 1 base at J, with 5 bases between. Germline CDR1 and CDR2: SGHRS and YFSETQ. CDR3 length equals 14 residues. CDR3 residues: CASSLQGNTGELFF. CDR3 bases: TGCGCCAGCAGCTTGCAGGGGAACACCGGGGAGCTGTTTTTT.

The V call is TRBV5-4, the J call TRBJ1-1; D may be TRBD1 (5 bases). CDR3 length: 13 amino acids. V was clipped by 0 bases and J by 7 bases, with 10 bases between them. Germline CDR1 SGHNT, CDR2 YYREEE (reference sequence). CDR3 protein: CASSLGWQGEAFF. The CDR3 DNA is TGTGCCAGCAGCTTGGGGTGGCAGGGTGAAGCTTTCTTT.

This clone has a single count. The CDR3 region is CASSNLREGTYEQYF. The DNA for the CDR3 is TGTGCCAGCAGCAACCTTCGAGAAGGGACCTACGAGCAGTACTTC. The chain links TRBV21-1 to TRBJ2-7. TRBV21-1 has pseudogene status. The CDR3 sequence is 15 residues long.

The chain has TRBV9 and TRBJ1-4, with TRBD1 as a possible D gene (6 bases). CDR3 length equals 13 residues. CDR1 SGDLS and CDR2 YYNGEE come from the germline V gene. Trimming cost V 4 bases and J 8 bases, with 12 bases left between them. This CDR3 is CASSPQGWEKLFF. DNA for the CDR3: TGTGCCAGCAGCCCTCAGGGGTGGGAAAAACTGTTTTTT.

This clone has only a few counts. CDR3 DNA sequence: TGTGCCAGCAGCTTAGACGTCGGACAGTACAATGAGCAGTTCTTC. Its translation is CASSLDVGQYNEQFF. This sequence joins TRBV7-2 and TRBJ2-1, with D perhaps matching TRBD1 (6 bases). The ends were cut back, 1 base at V and 4 bases at J, with 11 bases in the middle. Germline assignment: CDR1 SGHTA and CDR2 FQGNSA. The CDR3 runs 15 residues.

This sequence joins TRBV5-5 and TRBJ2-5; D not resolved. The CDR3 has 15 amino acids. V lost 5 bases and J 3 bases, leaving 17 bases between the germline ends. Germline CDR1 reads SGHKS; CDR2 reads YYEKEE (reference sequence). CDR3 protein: CASSLWAGMEETQYF. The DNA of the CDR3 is TGTGCCAGCAGTCTGTGGGCAGGAATGGAAGAGACCCAGTACTTC.

The CDR3 DNA is TGCGCCACCGATTCGAAGAGCGTGACAGGGCTGAACACTGAAGCTTTCTTT. It yields the protein CATDSKSVTGLNTEAFF. This chain connects TRBV10-1 to TRBJ1-1, with 7 positions matching TRBD1. Germline lookup yields CDR1 WNHNN and CDR2 SYGVQD (reference sequence). Germline trimming cut 10 bases from V and 0 bases from J; bases unmatched to any gene: 17. This CDR3 region has 17 residues.

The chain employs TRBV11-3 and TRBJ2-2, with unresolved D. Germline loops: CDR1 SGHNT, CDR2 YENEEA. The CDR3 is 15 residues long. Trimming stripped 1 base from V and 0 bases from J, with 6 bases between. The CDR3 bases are TGTGCCAGCAGCTTAGGGCTCCCGAACACCGGGGAGCTGTTTTTT. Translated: CASSLGLPNTGELFF.

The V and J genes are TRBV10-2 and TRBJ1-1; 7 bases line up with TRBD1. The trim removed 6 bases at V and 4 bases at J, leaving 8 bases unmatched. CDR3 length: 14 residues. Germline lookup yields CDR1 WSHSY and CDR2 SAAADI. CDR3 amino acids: CASREGAQSTEAFF. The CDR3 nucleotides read TGCGCCAGCAGGGAGGGGGCCCAGAGCACTGAAGCTTTCTTT.

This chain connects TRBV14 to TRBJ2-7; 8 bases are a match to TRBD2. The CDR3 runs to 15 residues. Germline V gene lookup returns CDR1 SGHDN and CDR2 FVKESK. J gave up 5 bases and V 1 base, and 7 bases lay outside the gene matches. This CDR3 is CASSQGGREVDEQYF. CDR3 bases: TGTGCCAGCAGCCAAGGGGGGCGGGAGGTGGACGAGCAGTACTTC.

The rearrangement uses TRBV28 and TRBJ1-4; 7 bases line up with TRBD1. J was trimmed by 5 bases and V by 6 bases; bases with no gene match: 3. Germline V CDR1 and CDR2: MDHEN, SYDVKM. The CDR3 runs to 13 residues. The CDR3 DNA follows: TGTGCCAGCAGAAGGGACAGCAATGAAAAACTGTTTTTT. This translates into CASRRDSNEKLFF.

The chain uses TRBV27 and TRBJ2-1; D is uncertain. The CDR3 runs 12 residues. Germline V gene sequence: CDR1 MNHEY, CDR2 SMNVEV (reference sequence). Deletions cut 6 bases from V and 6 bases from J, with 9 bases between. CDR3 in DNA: TGTGCCAGCAGGACCTTATCCAATGAGCAGTTCTTC. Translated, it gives CASRTLSNEQFF.

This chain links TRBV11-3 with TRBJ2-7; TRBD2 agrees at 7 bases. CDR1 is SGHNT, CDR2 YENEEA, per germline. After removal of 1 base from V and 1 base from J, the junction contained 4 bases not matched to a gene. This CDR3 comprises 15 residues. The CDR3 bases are TGTGCCAGCAGCTTAGGGGGAGCGGGATCCTACGAGCAGTACTTC. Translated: CASSLGGAGSYEQYF.

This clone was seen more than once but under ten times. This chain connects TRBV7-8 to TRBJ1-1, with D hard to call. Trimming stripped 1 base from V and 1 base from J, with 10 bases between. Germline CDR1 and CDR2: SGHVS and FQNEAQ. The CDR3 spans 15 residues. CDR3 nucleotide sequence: TGTGCCAGCAGCTTAGGTCTTGGGAGGAACACTGAAGCTTTCTTT. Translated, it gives CASSLGLGRNTEAFF.

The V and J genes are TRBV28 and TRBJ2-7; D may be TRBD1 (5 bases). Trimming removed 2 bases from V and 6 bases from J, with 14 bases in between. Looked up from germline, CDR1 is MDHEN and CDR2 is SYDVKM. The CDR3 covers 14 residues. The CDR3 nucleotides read TGTGCCAGCAGTTTAGGCCCCCAGGGTATCGAGCAGTACTTC. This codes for CASSLGPQGIEQYF.

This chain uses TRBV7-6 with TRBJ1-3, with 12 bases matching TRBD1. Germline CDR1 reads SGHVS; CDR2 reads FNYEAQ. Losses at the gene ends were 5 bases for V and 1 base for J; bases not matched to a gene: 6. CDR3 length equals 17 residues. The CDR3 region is CASSPGQGARSGNTIYF. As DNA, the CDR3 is TGTGCCAGCAGCCCGGGACAGGGGGCTCGTTCTGGAAACACCATATATTTT.